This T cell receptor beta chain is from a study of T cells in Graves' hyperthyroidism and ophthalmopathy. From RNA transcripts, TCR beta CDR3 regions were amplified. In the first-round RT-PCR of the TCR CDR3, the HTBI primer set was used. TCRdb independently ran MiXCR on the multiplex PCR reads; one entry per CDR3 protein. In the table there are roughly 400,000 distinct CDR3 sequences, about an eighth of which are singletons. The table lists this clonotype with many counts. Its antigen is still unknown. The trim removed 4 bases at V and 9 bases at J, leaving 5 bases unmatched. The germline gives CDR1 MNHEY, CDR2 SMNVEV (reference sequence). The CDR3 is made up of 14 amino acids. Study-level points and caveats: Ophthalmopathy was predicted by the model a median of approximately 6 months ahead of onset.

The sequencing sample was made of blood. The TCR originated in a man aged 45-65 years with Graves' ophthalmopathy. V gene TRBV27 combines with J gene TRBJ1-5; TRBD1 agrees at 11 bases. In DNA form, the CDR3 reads TGTGCCAGCAGTTCGGACAGGGGGCGTTCGCCCCAGCATTTT. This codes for CASSSDRGRSPQHF.